This T cell receptor (beta chain) was sequenced in a study of blood T cell repertoires in COVID-19. The table came from immunoSEQ multiplex PCR; TCRdb's copy has only in-frame clones and leaves some out. This sample has about 140,000 clones, with roughly 80% found just once. Trimming took 3 bases from V and 1 from J; bases not matched to a gene: 5. CDR1 is MDHEN and CDR2 is SYDVKM in the germline V gene. This CDR3 has 15 residues. Sequenced sample: peripheral blood. The genes are TRBV28 and TRBJ2-7; 8 bases fit TRBD2. This sequence originates from a woman between 50 and 59 years old with active or convalescent COVID-19. The CDR3 coding sequence is TGTGCCAGCAGTTTCGGGGGGGCTATATCCTACGAGCAGTACTTC. It is translated as CASSFGGAISYEQYF.